This T cell receptor beta chain appears in the sequencing data of a study of cytomegalovirus exposure and HLA in healthy donors. The PCR used 60 Vbeta and 13 Jbeta primers. Assay: immunoSEQ multiplex PCR; the TCRdb copy retains only in-frame clones and omits some. The sample shows approximately 180,000 clones, about 13% of them seen only once. Trimming removed 2 bases from V and 5 bases from J; junction bases left unmatched: 9. The CDR3 length is 16 residues. Per germline, CDR1 SGHDT and CDR2 YYEEEE. This chain connects TRBV5-6 to TRBJ1-3; TRBD1 aligns across 8 bases. The sequence derives from a middle-aged man in good health and CMV-seropositive. Sequenced material: PBMCs. The chain's CDR3 is CASSFWTGLGRNTIYF. DNA of the CDR3: TGTGCCAGCAGCTTCTGGACAGGGCTAGGTAGAAACACCATATATTTT.